This T cell receptor beta chain was captured in a study of blood T cell repertoires in COVID-19. V shed 5 bases and J 5 bases; nucleotides not matched to a gene: 8. This CDR3 region has 14 residues. CDR1 and CDR2 from the germline V gene are LNHDA and SQIVND (reference sequence). TCRdb keeps only in-frame clones here, not all; method: immunoSEQ multiplex PCR. Here the sample spans a few hundred thousand clones, approximately 85% being singletons. The sequenced sample consisted of PBMCs or T cells enriched from blood (not recorded which). The gene calls are TRBV19 and TRBJ2-7, with TRBD1 matching 8 bases. The TCR originated in a woman in her fifties or sixties who had recovered from COVID-19. As DNA, the CDR3 is TGTGCCAGTAGTTTGAGGACAGGGCAAGACGAGCAGTACTTC. This codes for CASSLRTGQDEQYF.